These T cell receptor beta chains were read from a single sample in a study of blood T cell repertoires in COVID-19. Only in-frame clones appear in the TCRdb table, and some are missing; sequencing was by immunoSEQ multiplex PCR. The sample lists roughly 300,000 clones; roughly 82% were seen once. Sequencing used peripheral blood. These receptors were collected from a woman aged 45 to 65 with acute or convalescent COVID-19. Each CDR3 is given with its conserved first and last residue. D genes are given only for firm matches. Clone size is stated in some rows and not others, as once, few, many or a class when expanded.

>TRBV25-1|TRBJ2-1|NA|NA
TGTGCCAGCAGGGAGACTAGACGCGGGATGAGGGGCAATGAGCAGTTCTTC
CASRETRRGMRGNEQFF
>TRBV29-1|TRBJ2-5|NA|NA
TGCAGCGTTGCCTCCGGGAGCAGAAGGGAGACCCAGTACTTC
CSVASGSRRETQYF
>TRBV11-2|TRBJ2-2|NA|NA
TGTGCCAGCAGCTTAGAGAGGGCTACGAACACCGGGGAGCTGTTTTTT
CASSLERATNTGELFF
>TRBV10-3|TRBJ1-4|once|NA
TGTGCCATCAGTGGGAAGGACTCGAGGGAAAAACTGTTTTTT
CAISGKDSREKLFF
>TRBV6-5|TRBJ2-1|NA|NA
TGTGCCAGCAGCCACCTAGACGGGGGACGGGCAAAGCAGTTCTTC
CASSHLDGGRAKQFF
>TRBV27|TRBJ2-7|NA|TRBD2
TGTGCCAGCAGTCCAGCTTGGGGGAGGGTCTACGAGCAGTACTTC
CASSPAWGRVYEQYF
>TRBV28|TRBJ1-5|NA|TRBD1
TGTGCCAGCAGCCGGGACAGGCGCAATCAGCCCCAGCATTTT
CASSRDRRNQPQHF
>TRBV4-2|TRBJ2-3|once|NA
TGTGCCAGCAGCCAAGTTTTAGCGGAAGGCACAGATACGCAGTATTTT
CASSQVLAEGTDTQYF
>TRBV27|TRBJ1-1|once|TRBD1
TGTGCCAGCAGTTTACAGGGGGTCAGTGGGAACACTGAAGCTTTCTTT
CASSLQGVSGNTEAFF
>TRBV7-6|TRBJ2-1|NA|NA
TGTGCCAGCAGCTTAGCGAGCTACAATGAGCAGTTCTTC
CASSLASYNEQFF
>TRBV27|TRBJ1-5|NA|NA
TGTGCCAGCAGACAGGGAGCTGGTCAGCCCCAGCATTTT
CASRQGAGQPQHF
>TRBV7-9|TRBJ1-4|few|NA
TGTGCCAGCAGCTTAGTAGAGAATGAAAAACTGTTTTTT
CASSLVENEKLFF
>TRBV2|TRBJ2-1|NA|NA
TGTGCCAGGGCTACCATTACAGGGTCCAATGAGCAGTTCTTC
CARATITGSNEQFF
>TRBV7-3|TRBJ1-2|NA|NA
TGTGCCAGCAGCCCGGACAGCAACTATGGCTACACCTTC
CASSPDSNYGYTF